What follows is one T cell receptor (beta chain) and its context. Its matching antigen is unknown. Trimming stripped 7 bases from V and 0 bases from J, with 9 bases between. The CDR3 runs to 13 residues. CDR1 and CDR2 (germline): GTSNPN, SVGIG (reference sequence). The table came from immunoSEQ multiplex PCR; TCRdb's copy has only in-frame clones and leaves some out. The table has roughly 200,000 clones, more than 75% seen once. This specimen comes from a study of cytotoxic CD8 clonotypes in ibrutinib-treated CLL. Study-level information: The patient breakdown showed roughly 10 relapsed/refractory and more than 14 treatment-naive cases, with fewer than 18 IGHV unmutated. Overall study results and limits: Contraction or stability on treatment was seen for public clonotypes, which were uncommon. Different sampling times were used for sustained-remission and progressing patients.

The rearrangement joins TRBV30 to TRBJ1-4; D not resolved. The TCR originated in a human donor with chronic lymphocytic leukemia. The sample in question was PBMCs, obtained after 12 months of ibrutinib treatment. The CDR3 nucleotides are TGTGCCTTTGAAGGTGCAACTAATGAAAAACTGTTTTTT. Translated, it gives CAFEGATNEKLFF.